This is a list of T cell receptor beta chains from one sample in a study of T cells in Graves' hyperthyroidism and ophthalmopathy. TCRdb recomputed calls from the multiplex PCR reads with MiXCR, one row per CDR3 protein. The sample holds approximately 560,000 distinct CDR3 sequences, around 46% seen once. Material: peripheral blood or thyroid tissue (not recorded which). The receptor set was obtained from a woman aged 18-29 years with Graves' hyperthyroidism. The CDR3 runs from the conserved cysteine through the conserved F or W. D genes are given only for firm matches. Only some rows state a clone size, as once, few, many or a class for expanded clones.

j_call,d_call,clone_size,v_call,cdr3_nt,cdr3_aa
TRBJ2-7,TRBD2,-,TRBV6-1,TGTGCCAGCAGTTACTCGGTAGCGGGAGGGGCCTACGAGCAGTACTTC,CASSYSVAGGAYEQYF
TRBJ2-5,-,-,TRBV7-9,TGTGCCAGCAGCCATACGGGAGTTTGGGAGACCCAGTACTTC,CASSHTGVWETQYF
TRBJ1-5,-,few,TRBV7-9,TGTGCCAGCAGCTTAACCCGGAGTCAGCCCCAGCATTTT,CASSLTRSQPQHF
TRBJ1-2,-,-,TRBV7-6,TGTGCCAGCAGTGCTAGAGCGGCAGAGACCTATGACTACACCTTC,CASSARAAETYDYTF
TRBJ2-6,-,-,TRBV6-4,TGTGCCAGCAGGGACACAGGGTGGTCTGGGGCCAACGTCCTGACTTTC,CASRDTGWSGANVLTF
TRBJ1-2,-,-,TRBV7-2,TGTGCCAGCAGCCTCCAACAGGGCCCAAGACGTGGCTACACCTTC,CASSLQQGPRRGYTF
TRBJ2-5,-,few,TRBV9,TGTGCCAGCAGCCCGGGGGACAGTCGCCAAGAGACCCAGTACTTC,CASSPGDSRQETQYF
TRBJ1-1,TRBD1,many,TRBV7-8,TGTGCCAGCAGCGCAACAGGGGTGGGTGAAGCTTTCTTT,CASSATGVGEAFF
TRBJ1-2,-,-,TRBV29-1,TGCAGCGTTGGAGGGACGTCCTCACGGGGCTATGGCTACACCTTC,CSVGGTSSRGYGYTF
TRBJ2-2,-,many,TRBV7-9,TGTGCCAGCAGCACCTTACGGGAGCTGTTTTTT,CASSTLRELFF
TRBJ1-4,TRBD1,-,TRBV15,TGTGCCACCAGCAGTTCGGACAGGTGGAATGAAAAACTGTTTTTT,CATSSSDRWNEKLFF
TRBJ2-2,TRBD1,few,TRBV19,TGTGCCAGTAGTAGTGACAGGGGCATGGGGGAGCTGTTTTTT,CASSSDRGMGELFF
TRBJ2-7,-,few,TRBV25-1,TGTGCCAGCAGTGAATCGGGAGTATCCTACGAGCAGTACTTC,CASSESGVSYEQYF
TRBJ2-5,-,-,TRBV5-1,TGCGCCAGCAGCCGACCGGGACCCAAGAGAGGCGAGACCCAGTACTTC,CASSRPGPKRGETQYF
TRBJ1-6,TRBD1,-,TRBV7-3,TGCGCCAGCAGCCGAGGCAGGGGGAATTCACCCCTCCACTTT,CASSRGRGNSPLHF
TRBJ1-2,-,few,TRBV4-3,TGCGCCAGCAGCCAAGATCGGGGCGGGATAGAGGGCTACACCTTC,CASSQDRGGIEGYTF
TRBJ1-2,-,-,TRBV2,TGTGCCAGCAGTGAATTCCAGGGTAACAACTATGGCTACACCTTC,CASSEFQGNNYGYTF
TRBJ2-5,-,many,TRBV29-1,TGCAGCGGGGGGCAAGAGACCCAGTACTTC,CSGGQETQYF
TRBJ1-1,-,few,TRBV10-3,TGTGCCAGCAGCCTAAGAGGGGACGGAGAAGCTTTCTTT,CASSLRGDGEAFF
TRBJ1-2,-,-,TRBV7-9,TGCGCCAGCAGCCCTTCAGGGGTCGGCTACACCTTC,CASSPSGVGYTF
TRBJ1-2,-,-,TRBV25-1,TGTGCCACCCCTGCGAGGGTCTCTAACTATGGCTACACCTTC,CATPARVSNYGYTF
TRBJ1-2,-,-,TRBV7-1,TGTGCCAGCAGCCTCAGCGCCCAGGGTGAGGGCTACACCTTC,CASSLSAQGEGYTF
TRBJ1-1,-,-,TRBV5-5,TGTGCCAGCAGCCCTACTACAGGAGTGAACACTGAAGCTTTCTTT,CASSPTTGVNTEAFF
TRBJ1-2,-,few,TRBV25-1,TGTGCCAGCAGTCGCAGGACGGATAACTATGGCTACACCTTC,CASSRRTDNYGYTF
TRBJ1-2,TRBD1,many,TRBV10-3,TGTGCCATCAGTACCGGGACAGGGGATGGCTACACCTTC,CAISTGTGDGYTF
TRBJ1-3,-,many,TRBV10-3,TGTGCCATCAGTGGAGGGGCTACTACTGGAAACACCATATATTTT,CAISGGATTGNTIYF
TRBJ1-2,TRBD1,-,TRBV7-3,TGTGCCAGCAGCTCCACAGGGGGCGTTCGATATGGCCACACCTTC,CASSSTGGVRYGHTF